This T cell receptor (beta chain) was sequenced in a study of blood T cell repertoires in COVID-19. For the study at large: Samples representing acute and convalescent COVID-19 were sourced from the United States, Italy and Spain.

The protocol was immunoSEQ multiplex PCR, while the TCRdb copy is restricted to in-frame clones and leaves out a portion. This sample has some 130,000 clones, with approximately 82% found just once. Per germline, CDR1 SGHVS and CDR2 FNYEAQ. The CDR3 loop spans 15 amino acids. Deletions cut 1 base from V and 0 bases from J, with 10 bases between. The source of this sequence is a man in his forties or fifties with active or convalescent COVID-19. This chain uses TRBV7-6 with TRBJ2-7; possible D gene TRBD2, 5 bases. The sample comprised peripheral blood. The CDR3 region is CASSLDEGLSYEQYF. CDR3 bases: TGTGCCAGCAGCTTAGATGAGGGTCTCTCCTACGAGCAGTACTTC.